Given below is one T cell receptor (beta chain) in context. Using its own MiXCR run on the 5' RACE reads, TCRdb lists one record per CDR3 protein. The repertoire holds 1.5 million to 2 million distinct CDR3 sequences, with roughly 35% as singletons. These data belong to a study of identical twins. V trimming: 6 bases; J trimming: 7 bases; junction bases outside the gene matches: 8. This CDR3 is 15 amino acids long. The V call is TRBV12-3 or TRBV12-4, the J call TRBJ1-6, with 8 bases fitting TRBD1. Sequencing was done on a sample of cord blood. The sequence was obtained from a newborn girl in good health. The CDR3 reads CASSPKDRVNSPLHF. CDR3 sequence (DNA): TGTGCCAGCAGCCCAAAGGACAGGGTAAATTCACCCCTCCACTTT.